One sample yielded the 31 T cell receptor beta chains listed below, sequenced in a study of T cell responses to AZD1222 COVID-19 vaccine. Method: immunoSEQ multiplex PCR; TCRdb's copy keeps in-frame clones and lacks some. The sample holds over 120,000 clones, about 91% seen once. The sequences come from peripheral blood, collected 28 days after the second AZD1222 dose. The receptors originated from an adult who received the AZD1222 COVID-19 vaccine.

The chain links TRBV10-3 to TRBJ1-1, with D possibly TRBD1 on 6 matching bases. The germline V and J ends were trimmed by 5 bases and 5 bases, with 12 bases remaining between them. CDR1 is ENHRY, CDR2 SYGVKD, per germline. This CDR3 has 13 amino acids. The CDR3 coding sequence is TGTGCCATCAGTCGGGGGGGCCGTACTGAAGCTTTCTTT. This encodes CAISRGGRTEAFF.

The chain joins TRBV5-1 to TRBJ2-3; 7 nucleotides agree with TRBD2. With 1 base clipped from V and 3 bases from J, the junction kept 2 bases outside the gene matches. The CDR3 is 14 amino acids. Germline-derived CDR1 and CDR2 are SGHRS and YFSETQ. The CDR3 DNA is TGCGCCAGCAGCTTGCCTAGCGGTACAGATACGCAGTATTTT. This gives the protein CASSLPSGTDTQYF.

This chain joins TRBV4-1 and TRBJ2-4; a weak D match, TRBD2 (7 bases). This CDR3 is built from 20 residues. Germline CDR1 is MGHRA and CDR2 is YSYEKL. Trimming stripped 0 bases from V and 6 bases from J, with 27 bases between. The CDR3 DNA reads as TGCGCCAGCAGCCAAGACAGGGTTAGGGGGGAGGGCCCGAGGGGAAACATTCAGTACTTC. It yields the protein CASSQDRVRGEGPRGNIQYF.

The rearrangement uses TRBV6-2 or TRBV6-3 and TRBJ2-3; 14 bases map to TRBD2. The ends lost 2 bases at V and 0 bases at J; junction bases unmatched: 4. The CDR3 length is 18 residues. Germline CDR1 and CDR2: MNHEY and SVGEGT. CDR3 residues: CASSYGLAGGPSTDTQYF. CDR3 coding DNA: TGTGCCAGCAGTTACGGACTAGCGGGAGGCCCTAGCACAGATACGCAGTATTTT.

CDR3 loop: CASCGATGGYGYTF. The DNA for the CDR3 is TGTGCCAGCTGTGGGGCGACAGGAGGATATGGCTACACCTTC. The chain combines TRBV28 with TRBJ1-2; D is possibly TRBD1 (6 bases). Germline CDR1 and CDR2: MDHEN and SYDVKM. Trimming removed 8 bases from V and 5 bases from J, with 18 bases in between. The length of the CDR3 is 14 residues.

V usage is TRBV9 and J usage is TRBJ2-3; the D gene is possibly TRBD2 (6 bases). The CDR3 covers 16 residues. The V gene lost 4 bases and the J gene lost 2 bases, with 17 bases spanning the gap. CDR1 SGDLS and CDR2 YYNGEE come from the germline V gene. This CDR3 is CASSLRGWGSTDTQYF. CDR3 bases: TGTGCCAGCAGCCTCCGGGGGTGGGGATCCACAGATACGCAGTATTTT.

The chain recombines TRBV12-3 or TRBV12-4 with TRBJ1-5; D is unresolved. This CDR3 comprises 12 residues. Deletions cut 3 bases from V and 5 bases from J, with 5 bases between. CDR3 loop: CASSFRDQPQHF. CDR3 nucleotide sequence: TGTGCCAGCAGTTTCCGGGATCAGCCCCAGCATTTT.

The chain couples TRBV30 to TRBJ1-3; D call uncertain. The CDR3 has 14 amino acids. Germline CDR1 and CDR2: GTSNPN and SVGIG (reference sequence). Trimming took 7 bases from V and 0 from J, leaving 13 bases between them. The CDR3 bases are TGTGCCTACACCCGTCGGCTCTCTGGAAACACCATATATTTT. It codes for CAYTRRLSGNTIYF.

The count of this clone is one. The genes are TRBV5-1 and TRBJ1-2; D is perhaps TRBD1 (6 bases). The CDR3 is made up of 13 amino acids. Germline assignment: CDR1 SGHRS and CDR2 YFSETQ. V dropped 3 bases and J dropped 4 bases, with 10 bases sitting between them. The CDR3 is CASSSDSFYGYTF. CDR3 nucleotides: TGCGCCAGCAGCTCGGACAGCTTCTATGGCTACACCTTC.

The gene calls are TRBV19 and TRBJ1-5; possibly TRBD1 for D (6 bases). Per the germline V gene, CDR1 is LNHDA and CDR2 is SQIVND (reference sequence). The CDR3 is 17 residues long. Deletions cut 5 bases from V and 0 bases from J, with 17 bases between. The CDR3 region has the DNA TGTGCCAGTAGTCCTATCCGGACAGTGGATAGCAATCAGCCCCAGCATTTT. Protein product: CASSPIRTVDSNQPQHF.

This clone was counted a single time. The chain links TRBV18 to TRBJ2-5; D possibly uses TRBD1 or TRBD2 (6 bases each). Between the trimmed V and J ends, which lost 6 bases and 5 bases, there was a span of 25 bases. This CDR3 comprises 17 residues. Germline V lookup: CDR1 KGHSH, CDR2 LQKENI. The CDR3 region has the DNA TGTGCCAGCTCCCCTATACGCCTACAGGGCCGGGGGGAGACCCAGTACTTC. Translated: CASSPIRLQGRGETQYF.

In DNA form, the CDR3 reads TGCAGCGTTGCATCGGGCGACCATCAGCCCCAGCATTTT. As protein: CSVASGDHQPQHF. This chain joins TRBV29-1 and TRBJ1-5; D is undetermined. Germline lookup yields CDR1 SQVTM and CDR2 ANQGSEA. Trimming removed 4 bases at V and 5 bases at J, with 12 bases between. CDR3 length: 13 amino acids.

CDR3 region: CASSPWTGARNTEAFF. The CDR3, as DNA: TGTGCCAGCAGCCCCTGGACAGGGGCCAGGAACACTGAAGCTTTCTTT. The genes are TRBV14 and TRBJ1-1; 9 bases are a match to TRBD1. CDR3 length: 16 amino acids. V shed 4 bases and J 1 base; nucleotides not matched to a gene: 7. Per the germline V gene, CDR1 is SGHDN and CDR2 is FVKESK.

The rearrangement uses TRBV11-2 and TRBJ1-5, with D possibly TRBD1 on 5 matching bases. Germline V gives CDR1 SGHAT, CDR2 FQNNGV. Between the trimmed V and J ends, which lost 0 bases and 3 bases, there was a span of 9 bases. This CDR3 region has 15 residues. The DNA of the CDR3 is TGTGCCAGCAGCTTAGACCCGGGGCCCAATCAGCCCCAGCATTTT. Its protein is CASSLDPGPNQPQHF.

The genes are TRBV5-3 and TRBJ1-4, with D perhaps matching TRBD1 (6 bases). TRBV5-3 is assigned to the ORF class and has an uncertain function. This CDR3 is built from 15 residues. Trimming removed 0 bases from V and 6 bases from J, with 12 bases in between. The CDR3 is CARSLDGGRHEKLFF. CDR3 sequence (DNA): TGTGCCAGAAGCTTGGATGGGGGGCGGCATGAAAAACTGTTTTTT.

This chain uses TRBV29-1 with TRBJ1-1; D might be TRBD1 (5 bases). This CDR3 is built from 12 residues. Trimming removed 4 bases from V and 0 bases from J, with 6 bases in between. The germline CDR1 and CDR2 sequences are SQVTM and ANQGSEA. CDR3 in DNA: TGCAGCGTTGGACAGTTGAACACTGAAGCTTTCTTT. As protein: CSVGQLNTEAFF.

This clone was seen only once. The CDR3 reads CAITEDQRGYTF. The CDR3 DNA reads TGTGCCATCACCGAAGACCAGCGTGGCTACACCTTC. J is TRBJ1-2 and V is TRBV10-3; D call uncertain. Germline-derived CDR1 and CDR2 are ENHRY and SYGVKD. The CDR3 has 12 residues. Between the trimmed V and J ends, which lost 7 bases and 7 bases, there was a span of 13 bases.

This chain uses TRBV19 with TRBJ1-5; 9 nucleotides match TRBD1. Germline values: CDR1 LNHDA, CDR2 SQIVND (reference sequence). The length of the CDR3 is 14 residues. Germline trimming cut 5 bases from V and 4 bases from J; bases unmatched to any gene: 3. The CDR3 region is CASSGTGSNQPQHF. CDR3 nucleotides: TGTGCCAGTAGTGGGACAGGGAGTAATCAGCCCCAGCATTTT.

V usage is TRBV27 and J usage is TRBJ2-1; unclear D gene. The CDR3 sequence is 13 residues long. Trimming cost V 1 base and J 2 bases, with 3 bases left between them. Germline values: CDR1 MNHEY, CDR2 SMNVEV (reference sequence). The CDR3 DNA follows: TGTGCCAGCAGTTTATTTCCCTACAATGAGCAGTTCTTC. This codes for CASSLFPYNEQFF.

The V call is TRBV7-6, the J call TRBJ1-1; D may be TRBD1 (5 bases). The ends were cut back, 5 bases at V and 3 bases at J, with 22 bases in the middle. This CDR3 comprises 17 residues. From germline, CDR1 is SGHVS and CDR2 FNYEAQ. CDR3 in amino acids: CASSPAAGGNVYTEAFF. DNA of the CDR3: TGTGCCAGCAGCCCAGCAGCGGGGGGGAATGTGTACACTGAAGCTTTCTTT.

DNA for the CDR3: TGTGCCAGTCTAGCAGGGGGGAACTATGGCTACACCTTC. Amino acids: CASLAGGNYGYTF. V is TRBV28 and J is TRBJ1-2; 7 bases line up with TRBD1. With 9 bases clipped from V and 2 bases from J, the junction kept 6 bases outside the gene matches. Germline CDR1 and CDR2: MDHEN and SYDVKM. The CDR3 runs to 13 residues.

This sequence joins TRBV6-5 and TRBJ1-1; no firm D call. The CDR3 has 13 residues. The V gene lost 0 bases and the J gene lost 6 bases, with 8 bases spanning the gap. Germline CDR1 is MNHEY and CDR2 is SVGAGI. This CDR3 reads CASSYSFPPEAFF. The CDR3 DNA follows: TGTGCCAGCAGTTACTCGTTCCCTCCTGAAGCTTTCTTT.

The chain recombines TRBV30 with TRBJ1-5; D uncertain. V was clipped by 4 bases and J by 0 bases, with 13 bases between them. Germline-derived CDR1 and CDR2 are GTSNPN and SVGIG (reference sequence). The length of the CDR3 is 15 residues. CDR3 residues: CAWNSGNVSNQPQHF. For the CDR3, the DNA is TGTGCCTGGAACAGCGGCAACGTTAGCAATCAGCCCCAGCATTTT.

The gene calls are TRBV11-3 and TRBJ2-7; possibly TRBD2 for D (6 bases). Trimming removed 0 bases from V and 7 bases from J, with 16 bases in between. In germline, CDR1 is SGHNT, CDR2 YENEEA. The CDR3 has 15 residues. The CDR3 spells CASSLDPGGAGEQYF. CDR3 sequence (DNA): TGTGCCAGCAGCTTAGATCCCGGCGGGGCGGGAGAGCAGTACTTC.

Here the CDR3 reads CASSVGDRSYEQYF. CDR3 nucleotide sequence: TGTGCCAGCAGCGTAGGTGACAGGTCTTACGAGCAGTACTTC. V gene TRBV9 combines with J gene TRBJ2-7; a weak D match, TRBD1 (6 bases). Trimming took off 0 bases at V and 4 bases at J, with 11 bases between the two ends. Germline V gene lookup returns CDR1 SGDLS and CDR2 YYNGEE. This CDR3 spans 14 amino acids.

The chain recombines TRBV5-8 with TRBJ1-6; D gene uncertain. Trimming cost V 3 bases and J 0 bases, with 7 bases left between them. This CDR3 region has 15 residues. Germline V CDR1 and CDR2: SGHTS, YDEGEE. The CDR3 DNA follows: TGTGCCAGCAGCTCGGCCGACTCCTATAATTCACCCCTCCACTTT. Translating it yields CASSSADSYNSPLHF.

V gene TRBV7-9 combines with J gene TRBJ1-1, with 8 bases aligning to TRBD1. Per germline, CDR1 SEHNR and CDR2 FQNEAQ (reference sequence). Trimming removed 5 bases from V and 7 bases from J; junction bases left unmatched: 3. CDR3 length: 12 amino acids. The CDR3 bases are TGTGCCAGCAGCCCAGGGGGCCTTGAAGCTTTCTTT. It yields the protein CASSPGGLEAFF.

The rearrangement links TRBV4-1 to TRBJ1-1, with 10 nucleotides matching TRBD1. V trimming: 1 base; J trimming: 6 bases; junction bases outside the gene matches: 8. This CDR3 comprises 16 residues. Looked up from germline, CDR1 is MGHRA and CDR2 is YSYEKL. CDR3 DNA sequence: TGCGCCAGCAGCCAAGCCCGGACAGGGGGTAAGCCTGAAGCTTTCTTT. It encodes CASSQARTGGKPEAFF.

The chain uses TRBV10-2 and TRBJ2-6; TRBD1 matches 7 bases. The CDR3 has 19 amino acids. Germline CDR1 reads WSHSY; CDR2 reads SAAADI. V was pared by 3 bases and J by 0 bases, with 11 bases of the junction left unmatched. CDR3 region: CASSDHVRDSNSGANVLTF. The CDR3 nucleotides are TGCGCCAGCAGTGATCACGTCCGGGACAGCAACTCTGGGGCCAACGTCCTGACTTTC.

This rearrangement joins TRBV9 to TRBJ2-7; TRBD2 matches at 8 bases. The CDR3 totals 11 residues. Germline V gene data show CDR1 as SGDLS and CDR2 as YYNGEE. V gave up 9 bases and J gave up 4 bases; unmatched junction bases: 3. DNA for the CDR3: TGTGCCACCGGGGGGGAATACGAGCAGTACTTC. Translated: CATGGEYEQYF.

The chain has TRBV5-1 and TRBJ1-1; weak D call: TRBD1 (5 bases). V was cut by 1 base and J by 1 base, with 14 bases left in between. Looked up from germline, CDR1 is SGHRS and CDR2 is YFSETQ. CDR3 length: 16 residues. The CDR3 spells CASSLRSGGRNTEAFF. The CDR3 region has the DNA TGCGCCAGCAGCTTGCGGTCGGGGGGAAGGAACACTGAAGCTTTCTTT.